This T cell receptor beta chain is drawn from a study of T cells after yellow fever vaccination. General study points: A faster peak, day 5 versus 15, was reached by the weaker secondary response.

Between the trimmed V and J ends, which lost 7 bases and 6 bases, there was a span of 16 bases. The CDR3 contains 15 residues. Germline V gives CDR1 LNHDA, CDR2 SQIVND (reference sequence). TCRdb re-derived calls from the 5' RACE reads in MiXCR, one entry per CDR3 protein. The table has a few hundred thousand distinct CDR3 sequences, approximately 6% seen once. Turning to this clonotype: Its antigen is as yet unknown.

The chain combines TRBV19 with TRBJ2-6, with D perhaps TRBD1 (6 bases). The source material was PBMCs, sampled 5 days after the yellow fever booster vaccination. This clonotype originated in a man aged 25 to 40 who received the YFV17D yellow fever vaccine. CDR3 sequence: CASTRSGVVANVLTF. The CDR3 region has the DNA TGTGCCAGTACGCGTTCAGGGGTCGTGGCCAACGTCCTGACTTTC.